The sequence of this T cell receptor (beta chain) was determined in a study of regulatory T cells in long-lasting Graves disease (dated by TCRdb to the early 2020s). Notes on the research overall: Antithyroid drugs had been taken for less than 3 months by newly diagnosed Graves' disease patients. This study used TCR sequencing and RNA sequencing of peripheral blood to compare persistent Graves' disease patients against newly diagnosed Graves' disease patients. A total of about 35 samples underwent TCR sequencing, from about 13 patients with persistent Graves' disease and around 20 patients with newly diagnosed Graves' disease. The study was registered as a clinical trial and conducted in China.

The CDR3 sequence holds 17 residues, the cysteine and phenylalanine included. The read is trimmed to its CDR3 DNA, 51 bases read in frame from base 1. Germline trimming: 3 bases from V, 2 bases from J; junction bases outside gene matches: 8. This clonotype was recorded at least ten times. The antigen it binds to is not known. No much larger clone exists at a distance of one base, and base qualities are not known. Reading the label with the study, this specimen's time point is: newly diagnosed GD, antithyroid drugs for less than 3 months. RNA was extracted from PBMCs in TRIzol for both TCR sequencing and RNA sequencing. The diagnosis of Graves' disease was made according to American Thyroid Association guidelines. The patients came from an endocrinology department in Xi'an, China. From each patient, approximately 9 milliliters of peripheral blood was collected into an EDTA anticoagulant tube. Ficoll Paque Plus density gradient separation was used to isolate PBMCs, and no additional T cell sorting was done. An Agilent 2100 Bioanalyzer and agarose gel were used to assess RNA quality, and a NanoDrop 2000 was used to measure RNA concentration.

Overall results and qualifications from the work: As a limitation, the authors acknowledged that the small sample size may reduce accuracy. Preferential use of TRBV28, TRBJ1-2 and TRBJ2-5 was observed in persistent disease, whereas TRBV20-1 and TRBJ2-1 were favored in newly diagnosed disease. Lower TCR Shannon entropy and fewer highly expanded clones were observed in persistent Graves' disease patients than in newly diagnosed patients, which suggested clonal expansion. A larger number of public clonotypes was shared among persistent patients (fewer than 3,000) than among newly diagnosed patients (around 970). Sequencing and analysis were restricted to the TCR beta chain. Only peripheral blood was studied, because thyroid tissue, the primary lesion, was inaccessible.

The method was multiplex PCR. The data were produced on an Illumina HiSeq 4000. CDR3 regions were amplified by Arm-PCR with iRepertoire HTBI primers to construct TCR beta libraries. PCR products were gel purified before sequencing. From the authors' description of their analysis: A total of around 66 TRBV and some 15 TRBJ segments were identified across samples and were used for gene usage analysis of CDR3 amino acid clonotypes. COPE and FqMerger were used to merge filtered high-quality paired reads into contigs. Contigs were aligned with BLAST to IMGT TRBV, TRBD and TRBJ reference genes, and CDR3 was defined per IMGT. Clonotypes above 0.1% frequency were classified as highly expanded clones. Shannon entropy was used to measure repertoire diversity, and the Gini coefficient was used to measure V-J evenness. A clonotype found in more than one individual was treated as public. The raw public data were reprocessed by TCRdb itself: fastp quality trimming at Q25, MiXCR clonotype calling, in-frame beta chains only. Duplicate CDR3 protein sequences are folded into a single record with the most common DNA and genes. TCRdb's processing, not the study's, gives the V and J calls here. The sample data list a few hundred thousand distinct CDR3 sequences, and around 13% of these were observed just once. The ten biggest clones cover approximately 19% of the sample.

The same sample was also studied in work on T cells in Graves' hyperthyroidism and ophthalmopathy. As the second study states: Stable Graves' hyperthyroidism was defined as no progression to ophthalmopathy during 18 months of follow-up. Hyperthyroidism patients were newly diagnosed, with disease duration under 2 months, and aged 18 to 65 years. The study excluded patients with uncontrolled infections, other autoimmune diseases, pregnancy or lactation. Clinical symptoms, serum thyroxine and TRAb, thyroid ultrasound, and orbital computed tomography formed the basis for the diagnoses. The first round of RT-PCR for the TCR CDR3 was performed with the HTBI primer set and the Qiagen OneStep RT-PCR kit. Most expanded thyroid clonotypes (frequency above 0.001) were also found in blood, which suggests that blood repertoires may mirror thyroid immune responses. A 13 V-J signature model separated ophthalmopathy from stable hyperthyroidism, with around 90% sensitivity and roughly 82% specificity in cross-validation and 80%/75% in testing. During validation, the model predicted progression to ophthalmopathy a median of around six months ahead of onset, with roughly 65% sensitivity and 72.22% specificity. A discovery cohort of about a hundred patients, 43 with Graves' ophthalmopathy and 55 to 60 with stable Graves' hyperthyroidism, was used to find distinguishing TCR V-J signatures. Prospective prediction of ophthalmopathy was tested in an independent validation cohort consisting of 18 to 20 hyperthyroidism patients and 15 to 17 patients who later progressed to ophthalmopathy. The approximately 98 discovery patients were randomly divided into training and test sets at a 7:3 ratio. The study also compared thyroid tissue and blood T-cell repertoires from roughly six Graves' hyperthyroidism patients. Once sampling was done, hyperthyroidism patients were given methimazole at a starting dose of 30 mg daily, whereas ophthalmopathy patients were given high-dose intravenous methylprednisolone. The libraries were constructed in a second round of multiplex PCR and then size-selected and purified. Sequencing of the libraries was done on an Illumina HiSeq2000 using paired-end 100 bp reads. SOAPnuke was used to process the raw data, throwing out any read that contained adapters or uncalled bases, had a mean Phred below 15, or lacked an exact constant-primer or identifier match. High-quality paired reads were merged using COPE v1.2.5, and each unique nucleotide sequence was defined as a clonotype. Clonotypes were aligned to IMGT TRBV, TRBD and TRBJ reference segments using MiTCR v1.1. Analysis was restricted to V-J combinations with a frequency above 0.0001, which covered 98% to 99.2% of repertoires. A TCS score was defined as the ratio of F50 (clonal expansion) to E x V (chaos), with BLOSUM62-based TCRdist applied between CDR3 peptides within each V-J. Welch's t-statistics and random forest reduced fewer than 600 V-J features to 13, which were used in a naive Bayes classifier (R e1071). No statistical method was used to set the sample size in advance, and investigators knew the group allocation. TCR Vbeta CDR3 sequencing of some 140 peripheral blood samples (roughly 41 ophthalmopathy, about 74 hyperthyroidism and some 17 progressor patients) is reported in the paper.

The source material was peripheral blood mononuclear cells (PBMCs), sampled at new diagnosis, from a patient treated with antithyroid drugs. The V gene is TRBV12-3 or TRBV12-4 and the J gene is TRBJ1-5, with 9 middle bases fitting TRBD1. The source of this sequence is a woman between 45 and 65 years old with Graves disease. Donor details come from another sample of the same person, matched by shared clones. The DNA sequence is TGTGCCAGCAGTTTTTATTGGGACAGGGTAGGCAATCAGCCCCAGCATTTT. Its product reads: CASSFYWDRVGNQPQHF.